The sequence of this T cell receptor beta chain was determined in a study of OX40 agonist ivuxolimab in advanced cancers. Background on the study: Recorded diagnoses for dose-escalation patients were hepatocellular carcinoma, melanoma, renal cell or head and neck cancer.

TCRdb's copy holds only in-frame clones and misses some; the assay was immunoSEQ multiplex PCR. There are more than 85,000 clones in the sample; 90% occur only once, and 0.31% lies in the top ten. Study outcomes and limitations: At 0.1 to 3.0 mg/kg and by week 6, CD4+ and CD8+ T cells in the blood had expanded clonally. Researchers report that CD8+ T cells had, on average, more expanded clones than CD4+. The study did not work out the antigen specificity of the expanded peripheral T cells.

In the case of this clone: The antigen is undetermined.

Per germline, CDR1 SGHTA and CDR2 FQGNSA. Trimming left V 6 bases short and J 5 bases short, with 11 bases between. This CDR3 contains 13 residues. This chain links TRBV7-2 with TRBJ2-1; perhaps D is TRBD1 or TRBD2 (5 bases each). This receptor was obtained from an adult with an advanced solid tumor such as melanoma, head and neck, liver or kidney cancer. Sequencing was performed on CD4+ or CD8+ T cells sorted from blood, taken in a trial of the OX40 agonist ivuxolimab. CDR3 region: CASRAGTNNEQFF. The CDR3 nucleotides read TGTGCCAGCAGAGCCGGGACCAACAATGAGCAGTTCTTC.